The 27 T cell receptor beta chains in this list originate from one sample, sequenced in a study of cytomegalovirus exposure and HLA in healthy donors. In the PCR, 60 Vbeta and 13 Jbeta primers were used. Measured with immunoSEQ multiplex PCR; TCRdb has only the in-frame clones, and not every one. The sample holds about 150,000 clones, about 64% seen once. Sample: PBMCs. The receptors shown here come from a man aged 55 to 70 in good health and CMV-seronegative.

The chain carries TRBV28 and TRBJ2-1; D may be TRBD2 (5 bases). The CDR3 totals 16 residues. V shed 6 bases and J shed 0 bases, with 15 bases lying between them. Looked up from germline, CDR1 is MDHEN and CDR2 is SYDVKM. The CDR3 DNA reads TGTGCCAGCAGCCCGGGGAACCTGGCCTCCTACAATGAGCAGTTCTTC. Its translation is CASSPGNLASYNEQFF.

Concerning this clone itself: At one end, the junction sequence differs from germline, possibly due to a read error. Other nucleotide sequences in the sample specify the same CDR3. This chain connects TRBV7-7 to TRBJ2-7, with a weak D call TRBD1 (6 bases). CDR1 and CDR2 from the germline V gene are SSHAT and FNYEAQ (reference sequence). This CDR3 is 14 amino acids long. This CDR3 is CASSLAQGLYEQYF. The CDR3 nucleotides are TGTGCTAGCAGCTTAGCACAGGGTCTCTACGAGCAGTACTTC. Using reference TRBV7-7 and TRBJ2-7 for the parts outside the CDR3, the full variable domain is GAGVSQSPRYKVTKRGQDVTLRCDPISSHATLYWYQQALGQGPEFLTYFNYEAQPDKSGLPSDRFSAERPEGSISTLTIQRTEQRDSAMYRCASSLAQGLYEQYFGPGTRLTVT.

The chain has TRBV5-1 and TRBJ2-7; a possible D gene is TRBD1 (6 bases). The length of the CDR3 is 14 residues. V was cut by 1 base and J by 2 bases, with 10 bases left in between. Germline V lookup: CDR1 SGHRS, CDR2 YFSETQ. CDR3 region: CASSLQAGAYEQYF. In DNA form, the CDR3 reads TGCGCCAGCAGCTTGCAGGCAGGGGCCTACGAGCAGTACTTC.

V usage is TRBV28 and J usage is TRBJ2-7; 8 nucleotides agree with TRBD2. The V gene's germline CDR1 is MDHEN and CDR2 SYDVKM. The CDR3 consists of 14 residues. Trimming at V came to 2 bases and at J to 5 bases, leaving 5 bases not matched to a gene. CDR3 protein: CASSLSGSSHEQYF. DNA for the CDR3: TGTGCCAGCAGTTTAAGCGGGAGTTCCCACGAGCAGTACTTC.

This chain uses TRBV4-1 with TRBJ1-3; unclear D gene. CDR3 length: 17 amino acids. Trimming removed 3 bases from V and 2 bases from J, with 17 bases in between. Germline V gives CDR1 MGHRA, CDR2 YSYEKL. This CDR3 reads CASSHPPGDVAGNTIYF. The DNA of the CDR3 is TGCGCCAGCAGCCACCCTCCGGGAGACGTTGCTGGAAACACCATATATTTT.

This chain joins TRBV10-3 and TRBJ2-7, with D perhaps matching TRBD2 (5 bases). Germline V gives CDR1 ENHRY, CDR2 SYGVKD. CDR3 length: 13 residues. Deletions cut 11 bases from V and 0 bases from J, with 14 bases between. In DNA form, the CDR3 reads TGTGCCGCGCTAAGCGGCCCCTCCTACGAGCAGTACTTC. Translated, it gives CAALSGPSYEQYF.

The CDR3 reads CASSLDSGQETQYF. The CDR3 region has the DNA TGTGCCAGCAGCTTAGATTCAGGTCAGGAGACCCAGTACTTC. The chain is built from TRBV7-2 and TRBJ2-5, with D unclear. Germline assignment: CDR1 SGHTA and CDR2 FQGNSA. The V and J ends lost 1 base and 5 bases respectively, with 11 bases between them. The CDR3 is made up of 14 amino acids.

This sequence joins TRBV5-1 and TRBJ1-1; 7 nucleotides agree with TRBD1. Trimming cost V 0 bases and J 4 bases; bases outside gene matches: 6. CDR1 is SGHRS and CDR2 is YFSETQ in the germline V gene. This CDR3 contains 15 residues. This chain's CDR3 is CASSLVPGGITEAFF. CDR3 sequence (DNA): TGCGCCAGCAGCTTGGTACCAGGGGGGATCACTGAAGCTTTCTTT.

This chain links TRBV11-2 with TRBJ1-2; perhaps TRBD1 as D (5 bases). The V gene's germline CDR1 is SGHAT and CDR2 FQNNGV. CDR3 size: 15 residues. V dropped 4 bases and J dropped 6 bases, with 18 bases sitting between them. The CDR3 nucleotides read TGTGCCAGCAGCTCTTTACTCGGGCAGGGCCATGGCTACACCTTC. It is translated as CASSSLLGQGHGYTF.

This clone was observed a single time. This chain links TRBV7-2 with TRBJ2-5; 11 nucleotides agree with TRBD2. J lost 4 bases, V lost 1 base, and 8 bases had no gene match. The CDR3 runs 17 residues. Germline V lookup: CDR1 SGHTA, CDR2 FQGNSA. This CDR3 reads CASSLVGSGRAGETQYF. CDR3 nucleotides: TGTGCCAGCAGCTTAGTGGGTAGCGGGAGGGCCGGAGAGACCCAGTACTTC.

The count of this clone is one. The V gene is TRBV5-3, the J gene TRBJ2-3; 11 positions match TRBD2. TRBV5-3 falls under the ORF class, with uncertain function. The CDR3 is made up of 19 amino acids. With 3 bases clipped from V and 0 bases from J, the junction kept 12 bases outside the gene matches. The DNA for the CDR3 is TGTGCCAGAAGCTCCGGGGGGACTAGCGGTCGAACTAGCACAGATACGCAGTATTTT. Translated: CARSSGGTSGRTSTDTQYF.

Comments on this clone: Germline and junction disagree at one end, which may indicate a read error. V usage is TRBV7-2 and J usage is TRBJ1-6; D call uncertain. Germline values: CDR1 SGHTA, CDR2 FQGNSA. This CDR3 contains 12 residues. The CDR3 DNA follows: TGTGCCAGCAGCTCCTCTAATTCACCCCTCCACTTT. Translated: CASSSSNSPLHF.

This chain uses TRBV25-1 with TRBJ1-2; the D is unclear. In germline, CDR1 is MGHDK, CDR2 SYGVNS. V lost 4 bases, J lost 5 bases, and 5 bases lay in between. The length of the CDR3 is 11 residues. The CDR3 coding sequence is TGTGCCAGCAGTGCGGGATATGGCTACACCTTC. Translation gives CASSAGYGYTF.

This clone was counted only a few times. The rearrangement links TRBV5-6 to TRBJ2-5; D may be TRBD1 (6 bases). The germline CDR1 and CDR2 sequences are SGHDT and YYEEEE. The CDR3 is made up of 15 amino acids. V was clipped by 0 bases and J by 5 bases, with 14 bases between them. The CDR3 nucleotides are TGTGCCAGCAGCTTGGCCGGCAGGGGCGGGGAGACCCAGTACTTC. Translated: CASSLAGRGGETQYF.

The DNA for the CDR3 is TGTGCCAGCCTACTAGCGGAGACCCAGTACTTC. It specifies CASLLAETQYF. V usage is TRBV2 and J usage is TRBJ2-5; 7 bases fit TRBD2. The V gene's germline CDR1 is SNHLY and CDR2 FYNNEI. J gave up 5 bases and V 8 bases, and 2 bases lay outside the gene matches. The CDR3 has 11 residues.

The CDR3: CASSEKSVRSYNEQFF. The CDR3 DNA is TGTGCCAGCAGTGAAAAAAGCGTAAGATCCTACAATGAGCAGTTCTTC. This rearrangement joins TRBV25-1 to TRBJ2-1; no firm D call. CDR3 length: 16 residues. Deletions cut 2 bases from V and 1 base from J, with 12 bases between. The germline V gene encodes CDR1 MGHDK and CDR2 SYGVNS.

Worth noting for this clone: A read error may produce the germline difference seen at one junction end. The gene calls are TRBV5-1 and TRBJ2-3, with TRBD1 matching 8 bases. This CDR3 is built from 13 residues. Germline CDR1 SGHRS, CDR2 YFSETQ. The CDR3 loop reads CATSEQGVDTQYF. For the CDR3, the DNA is TGCGCCACCAGCGAACAGGGGGTAGATACGCAGTATTTT.

The CDR3 nucleotides are TGCGCCAGCAGGTCACAACCAGGCGCAGAGACCCAGTACTTC. Amino acids: CASRSQPGAETQYF. This rearrangement joins TRBV5-1 to TRBJ2-5; D is unresolved. Trimming stripped 5 bases from V and 4 bases from J, with 15 bases between. The CDR3 is made up of 14 amino acids. Germline CDR1 SGHRS, CDR2 YFSETQ.

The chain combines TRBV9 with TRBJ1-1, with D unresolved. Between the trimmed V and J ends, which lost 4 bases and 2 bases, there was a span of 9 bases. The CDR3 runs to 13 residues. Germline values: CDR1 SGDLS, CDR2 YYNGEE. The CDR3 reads CASSTSLNTEAFF. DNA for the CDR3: TGTGCCAGCAGCACCTCACTTAACACTGAAGCTTTCTTT.

The CDR3 is CASSPPSEQGENTEAFF. As DNA, the CDR3 is TGCGCCAGCAGCCCCCCCTCCGAACAGGGGGAGAACACTGAAGCTTTCTTT. The chain combines TRBV4-1 with TRBJ1-1; 8 bases are a match to TRBD1. Germline trimming cut 4 bases from V and 1 base from J; bases unmatched to any gene: 11. The CDR3 is 17 amino acids. CDR1 is MGHRA, CDR2 YSYEKL, per germline.

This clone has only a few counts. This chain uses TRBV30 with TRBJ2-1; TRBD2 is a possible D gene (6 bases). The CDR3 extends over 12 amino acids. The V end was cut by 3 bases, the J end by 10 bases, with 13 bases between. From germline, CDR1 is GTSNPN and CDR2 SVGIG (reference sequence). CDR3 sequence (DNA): TGTGCCTGGAGGGGGGTGCGGGACGAGCAGTTCTTC. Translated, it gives CAWRGVRDEQFF.

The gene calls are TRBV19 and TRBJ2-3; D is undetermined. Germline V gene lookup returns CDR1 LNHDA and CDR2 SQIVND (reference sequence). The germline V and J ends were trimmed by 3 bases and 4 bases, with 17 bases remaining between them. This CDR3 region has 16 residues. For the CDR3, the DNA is TGTGCCAGTAGTATCCGACGAAGTGCAGGTGCAGATACGCAGTATTTT. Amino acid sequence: CASSIRRSAGADTQYF.

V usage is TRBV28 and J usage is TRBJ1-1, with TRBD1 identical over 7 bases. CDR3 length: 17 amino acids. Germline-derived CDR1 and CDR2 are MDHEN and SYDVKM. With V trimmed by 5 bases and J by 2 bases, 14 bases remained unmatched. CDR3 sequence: CASSPTDRRRFNTEAFF. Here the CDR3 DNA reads TGTGCCAGCAGTCCAACGGACAGGCGCAGATTTAACACTGAAGCTTTCTTT.

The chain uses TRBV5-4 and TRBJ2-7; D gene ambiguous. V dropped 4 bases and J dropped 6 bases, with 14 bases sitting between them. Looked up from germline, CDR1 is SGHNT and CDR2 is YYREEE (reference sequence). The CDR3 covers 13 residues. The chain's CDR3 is CASSPVEAAEQYF. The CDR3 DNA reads TGTGCCAGCAGCCCTGTCGAAGCCGCCGAGCAGTACTTC.

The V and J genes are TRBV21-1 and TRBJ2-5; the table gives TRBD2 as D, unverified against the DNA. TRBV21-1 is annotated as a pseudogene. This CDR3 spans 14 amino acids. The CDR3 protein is CASSGRRAPETQYF. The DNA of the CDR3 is TGTGCCAGCAGCGGTCGGAGGGCCCCAGAGACCCAGTACTTC.

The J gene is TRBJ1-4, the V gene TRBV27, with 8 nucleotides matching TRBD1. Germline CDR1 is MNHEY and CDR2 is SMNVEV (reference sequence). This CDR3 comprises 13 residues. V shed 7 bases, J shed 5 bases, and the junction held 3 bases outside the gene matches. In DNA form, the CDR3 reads TGTGCCAGCAACTCAGGGGGCAATGAAAAACTGTTTTTT. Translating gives CASNSGGNEKLFF.

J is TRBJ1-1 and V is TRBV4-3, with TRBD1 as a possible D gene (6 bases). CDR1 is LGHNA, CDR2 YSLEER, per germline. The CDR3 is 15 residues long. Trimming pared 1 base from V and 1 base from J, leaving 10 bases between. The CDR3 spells CASSQGGGPNTEAFF. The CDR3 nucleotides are TGCGCCAGCAGCCAAGGGGGGGGCCCGAACACTGAAGCTTTCTTT.